These 21 T cell receptor beta chains came from one sample sequenced in a study of T-cell reconstitution after alpha-beta-depleted transplantation in children. The authors prepared the TCRbeta library with unique molecular identifiers. Each CDR3 protein is one row after TCRdb ran MiXCR on the PCR reads. Altogether some 500,000 distinct CDR3 sequences are present, approximately 20% being singletons, with the ten largest covering 3.3%. The material was PBMCs from the stem cell graft donor, obtained from the stem cell graft. These receptors all come from a human donor who donated a stem cell graft to a child with acute lymphoblastic leukemia.

This clonotype was recorded a few times. V and J are TRBV15 and TRBJ1-2; D is possibly TRBD1 (6 bases). Trimming removed 0 bases at V and 7 bases at J, with 15 bases between. CDR1 LNHNV and CDR2 YYDKDF come from the germline V gene (reference sequence). The CDR3 runs to 15 residues. This chain's CDR3 is CATSRDIAGAFGYTF. In DNA, the CDR3 is TGTGCCACCAGCAGAGACATTGCGGGGGCATTTGGCTACACCTTC.

The chain recombines TRBV18 with TRBJ2-7, with no clear D. The CDR3 is made up of 15 amino acids. Between the trimmed V and J ends, which lost 0 bases and 0 bases, there was a span of 9 bases. Per the germline V gene, CDR1 is KGHSH and CDR2 is LQKENI. DNA of the CDR3: TGTGCCAGCTCACCACCGGACGGAACCTCCTACGAGCAGTACTTC. Translated, it gives CASSPPDGTSYEQYF. Full variable domain (outside the CDR3, taken from reference TRBV18 and TRBJ2-7): NAGVMQNPRHLVRRRGQEARLRCSPMKGHSHVYWYRQLPEEGLKFMVYLQKENIIDESGMPKERFSAEFPKEGPSILRIQQVVRGDSAAYFCASSPPDGTSYEQYFGPGTRLTVT.

The chain uses TRBV5-1 and TRBJ1-2; D is unclear. Trimming stripped 4 bases from V and 4 bases from J, with 14 bases between. Germline CDR1 and CDR2: SGHRS and YFSETQ. This CDR3 is 14 amino acids long. The CDR3: CASSPDSLGYGYTF. Written as DNA, the CDR3 is TGCGCCAGCAGCCCAGACTCCCTCGGCTATGGCTACACCTTC.

This clonotype was detected ten times or more. The rearrangement uses TRBV29-1 and TRBJ1-1; 9 bases are a match to TRBD1. This CDR3 has 13 amino acids. Germline loops: CDR1 SQVTM, CDR2 ANQGSEA. The ends lost 7 bases at V and 1 base at J; junction bases unmatched: 4. The CDR3 sequence: CSARTGANTEAFF. The CDR3 nucleotides read TGCAGCGCCCGGACAGGGGCGAACACTGAAGCTTTCTTT. Looking up the rest from reference TRBV29-1 and TRBJ1-1 gives the full variable domain: SAVISQKPSRDICQRGTSLTIQCQVDSQVTMMFWYRQQPGQSLTLIATANQGSEATYESGFVIDKFPISRPNLTFSTLTVSNMSPEDSSIYLCSARTGANTEAFFGQGTRLTVV.

This clonotype has more than one count but fewer than ten. The V call is TRBV20-1, the J call TRBJ2-3, with D tentatively TRBD2 (7 bases). Trimming removed 1 base from V and 2 bases from J, with 10 bases in between. The germline V gene encodes CDR1 DFQATT and CDR2 SNEGSKA (reference sequence). The CDR3 consists of 14 residues. This CDR3 is CSARGGGHTDTQYF. DNA of the CDR3: TGCAGTGCTAGAGGGGGGGGACACACAGATACGCAGTATTTT.

Note on this clonotype: The junction departs from germline at one end; a sequencing error may be responsible. The V gene is TRBV19, the J gene TRBJ1-1; D unclear. The CDR3 runs to 14 residues. The germline CDR1 and CDR2 sequences are LNHDA and SQIVND (reference sequence). CDR3 coding DNA: TGTGCCAGCAGTAAAAGACCCCCGAACACTGAAGCTTTCTTT. This translates into CASSKRPPNTEAFF.

This chain connects TRBV7-9 to TRBJ1-2; 7 bases match TRBD1. This CDR3 has 15 residues. The germline CDR1 and CDR2 sequences are SEHNR and FQNEAQ (reference sequence). Trimming removed 5 bases from V and 4 bases from J; junction bases left unmatched: 10. The CDR3 sequence: CASSPAADRTYGYTF. Here the CDR3 DNA reads TGTGCCAGCAGCCCAGCGGCGGACAGGACCTATGGCTACACCTTC. Drawing the rest from reference TRBV7-9 and TRBJ1-2, the complete variable domain is DTGVSQNPRHKITKRGQNVTFRCDPISEHNRLYWYRQTLGQGPEFLTYFQNEAQLEKSRLLSDRFSAERPKGSFSTLEIQRTEQGDSAMYLCASSPAADRTYGYTFGSGTRLTVV.

The chain couples TRBV29-1 to TRBJ2-6; no definite D call. Trimming stripped 7 bases from V and 0 bases from J, with 4 bases between. The CDR3 runs 12 residues. Germline CDR1 SQVTM, CDR2 ANQGSEA. CDR3 sequence (DNA): TGCAGCGCCTACTCTGGGGCCAACGTCCTGACTTTC. Amino acid sequence: CSAYSGANVLTF.

The chain combines TRBV5-1 with TRBJ2-5; no clear D gene. Germline-derived CDR1 and CDR2 are SGHRS and YFSETQ. CDR3 length equals 13 residues. Trimming shortened V by 4 bases and J by 0 bases, and 7 bases separated the two germline ends. The CDR3 region has the DNA TGCGCCAGCAGCCCCTCCAACCAAGAGACCCAGTACTTC. The encoded protein is CASSPSNQETQYF.

V usage is TRBV9 and J usage is TRBJ2-7; D is undetermined. Germline lookup yields CDR1 SGDLS and CDR2 YYNGEE. V lost 0 bases to trimming and J lost 1 base, with 11 bases between them. The CDR3 has 15 amino acids. CDR3 nucleotide sequence: TGTGCCAGCAGCGTAGACTTTTCTGAGTCCTACGAGCAGTACTTC. Translating it yields CASSVDFSESYEQYF.

This clonotype occurred many times. The V call is TRBV9, the J call TRBJ1-2; D is unclear. The CDR3 has 13 amino acids. The V gene's germline CDR1 is SGDLS and CDR2 YYNGEE. V was cut by 0 bases and J by 1 base, with 4 bases left in between. This chain's CDR3 is CASSVVSNYGYTF. DNA for the CDR3: TGTGCCAGCAGCGTAGTCAGTAACTATGGCTACACCTTC. The variable domain in full, with the rest retrieved from reference TRBV9 and TRBJ1-2, is DSGVTQTPKHLITATGQRVTLRCSPRSGDLSVYWYQQSLDQGLQFLIQYYNGEERAKGNILERFSAQQFPDLHSELNLSSLELGDSALYFCASSVVSNYGYTFGSGTRLTVV.

Details on this clonotype: A junction boundary mismatches the germline segment, possibly from a read error. The chain joins TRBV7-9 to TRBJ1-1; the D gene is possibly TRBD1 (6 bases). The CDR3 has 15 amino acids. From germline, CDR1 is SEHNR and CDR2 FQNEAQ (reference sequence). In DNA form, the CDR3 reads TGTGCCAGCGGCTTCTACAGGGCACCGAACACTGAAGCTTTCTTT. Translated, it gives CASGFYRAPNTEAFF. Filled out from reference TRBV7-9 and TRBJ1-1, the complete variable domain reads DTGVSQNPRHKITKRGQNVTFRCDPISEHNRLYWYRQTLGQGPEFLTYFQNEAQLEKSRLLSDRFSAERPKGSFSTLEIQRTEQGDSAMYLCASGFYRAPNTEAFFGQGTRLTVV.

The gene calls are TRBV3-1 and TRBJ1-1, with 8 positions matching TRBD1. The trim removed 1 base at V and 1 base at J, leaving 11 bases unmatched. The CDR3 totals 18 residues. CDR1 and CDR2 from the germline V gene are LGHDT and YNNKEL (reference sequence). CDR3: CASSQVSQGAMENTEAFF. In DNA form, the CDR3 reads TGTGCCAGCAGCCAAGTATCCCAGGGGGCGATGGAGAACACTGAAGCTTTCTTT.

This clonotype came up a few times. The chain recombines TRBV5-6 with TRBJ2-1; no definite D call. Germline assignment: CDR1 SGHDT and CDR2 YYEEEE. Trimming pared 1 base from V and 8 bases from J, leaving 10 bases between. This CDR3 has 13 residues. The DNA for the CDR3 is TGTGCCAGCAGCTTGACGGCTTACCATGAGCAGTTCTTC. Translated, it gives CASSLTAYHEQFF.

The J gene is TRBJ2-7, the V gene TRBV28; TRBD2 is a possible D gene (6 bases). The CDR3 has 12 amino acids. Germline values: CDR1 MDHEN, CDR2 SYDVKM. V was clipped by 6 bases and J by 6 bases, with 12 bases between them. CDR3 loop: CASSIGRGEQYF. As DNA, the CDR3 is TGTGCCAGCAGCATCGGGCGGGGCGAGCAGTACTTC.

V is TRBV5-5 and J is TRBJ1-1; D gene uncertain. Germline CDR1 reads SGHKS; CDR2 reads YYEKEE (reference sequence). The V end lost 7 bases, the J end lost 0 bases, and 13 bases lay between the germline ends. This CDR3 comprises 14 residues. CDR3 loop: CASRERYMNTEAFF. CDR3 DNA sequence: TGTGCCAGCCGAGAGAGGTATATGAACACTGAAGCTTTCTTT.

The V call is TRBV5-6, the J call TRBJ2-1; 9 bases are shared with TRBD2. The J segment lost 5 bases and the V segment lost 1 base, leaving 7 bases of the junction unmatched. The germline CDR1 and CDR2 sequences are SGHDT and YYEEEE. CDR3 length: 16 residues. The CDR3 region has the DNA TGTGCCAGCAGCTTGCAAGGTAGCGGGAGCCACAATGAGCAGTTCTTC. It encodes CASSLQGSGSHNEQFF. Full variable domain (outside the CDR3, taken from reference TRBV5-6 and TRBJ2-1): DAGVTQSPTHLIKTRGQQVTLRCSPKSGHDTVSWYQQALGQGPQFIFQYYEEEERQRGNFPDRFSGHQFPNYSSELNVNALLLGDSALYLCASSLQGSGSHNEQFFGPGTRLTVL.

This clonotype was counted a few times. CDR3 sequence reads: CASMLDGSSYNEQFF. CDR3 DNA sequence: TGTGCCAGCATGTTGGACGGGAGCTCCTACAATGAGCAGTTCTTC. The V and J genes are TRBV6-2 or TRBV6-3 and TRBJ2-1; D perhaps matches TRBD2 (6 bases). The CDR3 spans 15 residues. The ends were cut back, 7 bases at V and 0 bases at J, with 13 bases in the middle. Germline V gene sequence: CDR1 MNHEY, CDR2 SVGEGT.

This rearrangement joins TRBV6-2 or TRBV6-3 to TRBJ1-2; D is possibly TRBD1 (6 bases). Germline lookup yields CDR1 MNHEY and CDR2 SVGEGT. V was clipped by 6 bases and J by 5 bases, with 19 bases between them. The CDR3 loop spans 15 amino acids. The CDR3 DNA follows: TGTGCCAGCAGAACAGGGACGGGAGTTGGATATGGCTACACCTTC. Protein: CASRTGTGVGYGYTF.

Only a few counts were recorded for this clonotype. This chain joins TRBV10-3 and TRBJ1-2; TRBD1 might be the D (5 bases). Per germline, CDR1 ENHRY and CDR2 SYGVKD. The CDR3 totals 14 residues. The V end lost 4 bases, the J end lost 4 bases, and 13 bases lay between the germline ends. CDR3 in DNA: TGTGCCATCAGTGCCTCCGGGACGGGCTATGGCTACACCTTC. Translation gives CAISASGTGYGYTF.

The J gene is TRBJ2-7, the V gene TRBV5-5; no reliable D call. The ends were cut back, 0 bases at V and 0 bases at J, with 13 bases in the middle. The CDR3 totals 16 residues. The germline CDR1 and CDR2 sequences are SGHKS and YYEKEE (reference sequence). CDR3 bases: TGTGCCAGCAGCTTGGCGGTAGTGTTAGTCTCCTACGAGCAGTACTTC. This gives the protein CASSLAVVLVSYEQYF. The complete variable domain, with remaining parts taken from reference TRBV5-5 and TRBJ2-7, reads DAGVTQSPTHLIKTRGQQVTLRCSPISGHKSVSWYQQVLGQGPQFIFQYYEKEERGRGNFPDRFSARQFPNYSSELNVNALLLGDSALYLCASSLAVVLVSYEQYFGPGTRLTVT.